The source of this T cell receptor beta chain is a study of blood T cells in healthy people across ages (dated by TCRdb to the mid-2010s). With respect to the entire study: In model experiments, template switching captured roughly one uniquely barcoded TCR beta cDNA molecule for every two T cells. To track age-related changes in TCR beta repertoire diversity, the study relied on deep sequencing normalized with unique cDNA molecular identifiers. The donors were split into four age groups: young (average around 15 years), middle-aged (roughly 40), aged (more than 60) and long-lived (approximately 80). To avoid experimental bias, donors of different ages were spread randomly across the sequencing lanes. Two additional independent replicas of 1 million unique cDNA reads from the same blood draw were analyzed for two donors (one aged 18 to 29 and one aged 80 or older). The paper as a whole reports these results and caveats: Bulk unsorted PBMC profiling prevented conclusive comparison of naive and antigen-experienced compartments. A strong correlation was found between observed TCR beta diversity and the percentage of naive T cells measured by flow cytometry. Estimates of total diversity from one million sequenced T cells were regarded as lower bounds and underestimates. Compared with the aged group, the long-lived group had more naive CD4+ T cells, fewer expanded clones and increased TCR diversity, a pattern suggesting age selection. Because donor CMV infection status was unknown, age-related changes in expanded clonotypes were potentially confounded. As age increased, observed TCR beta diversity per million T cells dropped in a roughly linear way, and a significant reduction was already evident by age 40.

With respect to this clonotype: The antigen it binds to is not known. No much larger clone exists at a distance of one base, and base qualities are not known.

Libraries were constructed by 5' RACE. The instrument given in TCRdb is Illumina HiSeq 2500. The second PCR ran for about 6 to 12 cycles and used a J-beta primer mix along with a sample-barcoded 5' primer. A template-switch 5' adaptor carrying 12 random nucleotides introduced a unique molecular identifier onto each TCR beta cDNA molecule. At least 2.5 million CDR3-containing paired-end reads were obtained from each sample. First-strand cDNA synthesis was performed from all RNA using the Mint cDNA synthesis kit, with priming by a TRBC-specific oligonucleotide. Following uracil-DNA glycosylase treatment, all cDNA underwent a first 18-cycle PCR with the universal primers M1SS and BC2_uni_R. Processing in the source paper ran as follows. Normalization of each sample was performed by random selection of 1 million high-quality reads, each carrying a distinct molecular identifier. Instead of being binned into consensus sequences, reads that shared molecular identifiers were thrown out. MiTCR, run with a Q25 quality threshold and the strictest error-elimination algorithm, handled CDR3 identification, clonotype clustering and error correction. A nonparametric unseen species model with Euler transformation was used to estimate lower-bound total TCR beta diversity. TCRdb took the public reads, trimmed them with fastp at Q25, ran MiXCR for clone calling and kept in-frame beta chains. Rows with one shared CDR3 protein collapse into an entry with the most common genes and DNA. The V and J calls here are based on TCRdb, not the publication. Within this sample are around 900,000 distinct CDR3 sequences, with more than 25% of them counted one time only. About 18% of the sample comes from the top ten.

The CDR3 starts with the cysteine, ends with the phenylalanine, and has 17 residues. Only the CDR3 DNA stays, 51 bases, in frame from base 1. Donors were approximately 42 systemically healthy Caucasian individuals from Russia aged about 6 to 100 years. Each donor gave roughly 9.5 milliliters of peripheral blood, collected into EDTA-treated Vacutainer tubes. PBMCs were isolated by Ficoll-Paque density-gradient centrifugation, with at least 7 million obtained per sample. Trizol reagent was used to extract total RNA from PBMCs, with at least 5.5 micrograms per sample. For every donor, an aliquot of PBMCs went through flow cytometry to measure the percentages of naive CD45RAhigh/CD27high T cells.

This TCR derives from a woman of 80 years or more in good health. The sequence links TRBV21-1 to TRBJ2-1; TRBD2, the table's D call, was not compared with the DNA. TRBV21-1 is assigned pseudogene status. Specimen: blood. The DNA reads as follows: TGTGCCCCTCGAATTGGGCAGCGGGTCCCCGTTGGCGGTGAGCGGTTCTTC. It translates as CAPRIGQRVPVGGERFF.